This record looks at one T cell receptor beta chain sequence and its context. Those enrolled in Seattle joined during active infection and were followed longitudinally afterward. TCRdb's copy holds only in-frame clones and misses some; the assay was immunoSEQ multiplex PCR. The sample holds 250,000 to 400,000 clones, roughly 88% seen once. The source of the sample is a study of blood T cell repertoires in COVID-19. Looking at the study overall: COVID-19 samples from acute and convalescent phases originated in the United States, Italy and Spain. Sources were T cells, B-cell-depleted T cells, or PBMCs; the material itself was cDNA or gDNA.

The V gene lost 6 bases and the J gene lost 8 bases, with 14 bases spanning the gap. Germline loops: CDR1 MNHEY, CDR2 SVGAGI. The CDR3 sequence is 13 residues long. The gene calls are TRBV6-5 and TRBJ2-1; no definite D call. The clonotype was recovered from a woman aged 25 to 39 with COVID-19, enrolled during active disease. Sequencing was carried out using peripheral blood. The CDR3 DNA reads TGTGCCAGCAGACGCGGCGCTAGTTATGAGCAGTTCTTC. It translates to CASRRGASYEQFF.